Below, one T cell receptor (beta chain) is given with its context. Its antigen is not identified. This CDR3 has 14 amino acids. Germline V gene data show CDR1 as MNHEY and CDR2 as SMNVEV (reference sequence). The ends lost 6 bases at V and 1 base at J; junction bases unmatched: 6. The data are from a study of T cell responses to AZD1222 COVID-19 vaccine. General study findings and limits: The donor group comprised mostly white British people and more females; the analysis possibly underestimated clonal diversity. The study sampled repertoires only after the peak T cell response. Close to half of spike-specific TCRs reportedly recognize unmutated variant regions. At 160-218 and 743-854, vaccine-associated CD4 TCRs were dominant, and they spanned spike.

Measured with immunoSEQ multiplex PCR; TCRdb has only the in-frame clones, and not every one. The sample gives about 130,000 clones, 90% to 95% of which show up once; 6% to 7% is in the top ten. The TCR was taken from an adult in good health. The chain is built from TRBV27 and TRBJ2-7; TRBD1 matches at 7 bases. The material was peripheral blood, obtained on day 0 of AZD1222 vaccination. The CDR3 sequence is CASRTGTASYEQYF. CDR3 coding DNA: TGTGCCAGCAGGACAGGGACAGCTTCCTACGAGCAGTACTTC.